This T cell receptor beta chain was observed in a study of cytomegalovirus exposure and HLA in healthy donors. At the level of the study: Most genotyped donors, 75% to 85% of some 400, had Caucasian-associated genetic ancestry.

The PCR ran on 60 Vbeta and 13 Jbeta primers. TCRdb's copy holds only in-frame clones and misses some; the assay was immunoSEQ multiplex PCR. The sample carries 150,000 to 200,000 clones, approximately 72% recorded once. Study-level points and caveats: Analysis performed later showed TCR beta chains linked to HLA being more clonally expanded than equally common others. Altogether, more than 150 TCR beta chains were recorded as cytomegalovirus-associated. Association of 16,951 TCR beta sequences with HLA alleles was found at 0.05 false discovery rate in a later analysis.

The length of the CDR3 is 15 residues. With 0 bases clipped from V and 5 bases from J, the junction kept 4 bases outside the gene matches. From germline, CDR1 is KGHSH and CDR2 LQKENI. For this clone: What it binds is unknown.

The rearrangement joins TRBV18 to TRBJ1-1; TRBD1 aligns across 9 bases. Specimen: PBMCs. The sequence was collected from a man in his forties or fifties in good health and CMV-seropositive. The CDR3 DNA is TGTGCCAGCTCACCACCAACAGGGGGCGGAACTGAAGCTTTCTTT. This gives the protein CASSPPTGGGTEAFF.